The 12 T cell receptor beta chains in this list originate from one sample, sequenced in a study of T cell responses to AZD1222 COVID-19 vaccine. TCRdb's table, derived via immunoSEQ multiplex PCR, lists solely in-frame clones and lacks some. Among 90,000 to 150,000 clones listed, under 90% were seen once. The sample was peripheral blood, taken on day 0 of AZD1222 vaccination. The receptor source for this set is an adult in good health.

This chain joins TRBV12-3 or TRBV12-4 and TRBJ2-7; 7 bases are a match to TRBD1. This CDR3 is built from 13 residues. Trimming at V came to 3 bases and at J to 6 bases, leaving 5 bases not matched to a gene. The CDR3 DNA follows: TGTGCCAGCAGTTTGCTAGGGGGCGGCGAGCAGTACTTC. Its translation is CASSLLGGGEQYF.

As DNA, the CDR3 is TGTGCCAGCAGCTTGGGAGCGGTCGCTACCTACGAGCAGTACTTC. It specifies CASSLGAVATYEQYF. The chain uses TRBV7-9 and TRBJ2-7, with D tentatively TRBD2 (5 bases). V was clipped by 3 bases and J by 2 bases, with 14 bases between them. The germline gives CDR1 SEHNR, CDR2 FQNEAQ (reference sequence). The length of the CDR3 is 15 residues.

This chain uses TRBV12-3 or TRBV12-4 with TRBJ1-1; D is unclear. The length of the CDR3 is 11 residues. Trimming cost V 7 bases and J 1 base, with 4 bases left between them. The CDR3 DNA sequence: TGTGCCAGCACCCCGAACACTGAAGCTTTCTTT. It yields the protein CASTPNTEAFF.

The V gene is TRBV5-1, the J gene TRBJ2-2; D call uncertain. The V and J ends lost 0 bases and 5 bases respectively, with 14 bases between them. The CDR3 covers 16 residues. Germline assignment: CDR1 SGHRS and CDR2 YFSETQ. Written as DNA, the CDR3 is TGCGCCAGCAGCTTGGCCGGCGAGATTAGGACCGGGGAGCTGTTTTTT. The encoded protein is CASSLAGEIRTGELFF.

The chain employs TRBV7-9 and TRBJ2-5; 9 positions match TRBD1. Germline V gives CDR1 SEHNR, CDR2 FQNEAQ (reference sequence). The CDR3 contains 14 residues. Trimming took 6 bases from V and 5 from J; bases not matched to a gene: 7. CDR3 in amino acids: CASSRGQGWETQYF. As DNA, the CDR3 is TGTGCCAGCAGTCGCGGACAGGGGTGGGAGACCCAGTACTTC.

CDR3 bases: TGTGCCAGCAGTGAACAGGGGTTGTACGAGCAGTACTTC. This codes for CASSEQGLYEQYF. V usage is TRBV2 and J usage is TRBJ2-7, with D possibly being TRBD1 (6 bases). The germline V gene has CDR1 SNHLY and CDR2 FYNNEI. The CDR3 is made up of 13 amino acids. V was pared by 2 bases and J by 4 bases, with 9 bases between.

This clone was counted a single time. The V gene is TRBV18, the J gene TRBJ2-5; D not resolved. V was clipped by 0 bases and J by 1 base, with 9 bases between them. Germline V lookup: CDR1 KGHSH, CDR2 LQKENI. The CDR3 runs 15 residues. CDR3 protein: CASSPPVGTQETQYF. CDR3 bases: TGTGCCAGCTCACCACCGGTGGGAACCCAAGAGACCCAGTACTTC.

This rearrangement joins TRBV10-3 to TRBJ2-5; possibly TRBD2 for D (5 bases). Germline CDR1 reads ENHRY; CDR2 reads SYGVKD. V was pared by 3 bases and J by 5 bases, with 10 bases between. The CDR3 has 13 amino acids. The CDR3 nucleotides are TGTGCCATCAGTGAACCTAGCACCGAGACCCAGTACTTC. This encodes CAISEPSTETQYF.

This chain joins TRBV29-1 and TRBJ1-5, with a possible D match to TRBD1 (5 bases). The germline V and J ends were trimmed by 4 bases and 7 bases, with 14 bases remaining between them. Germline V CDR1 and CDR2: SQVTM, ANQGSEA. CDR3 length: 13 residues. The CDR3 DNA reads TGCAGCGTTGTGGATGGGGCGGGACAGCCCCAGCATTTT. Protein: CSVVDGAGQPQHF. The full variable domain, its missing parts supplied by reference TRBV29-1 and TRBJ1-5, is SAVISQKPSRDICQRGTSLTIQCQVDSQVTMMFWYRQQPGQSLTLIATANQGSEATYESGFVIDKFPISRPNLTFSTLTVSNMSPEDSSIYLCSVVDGAGQPQHFGDGTRLSIL.

In this sample, this clone turned up a few times. The genes are TRBV19 and TRBJ2-3, with 8 bases that match TRBD1. The CDR3 is 17 amino acids. V gave up 0 bases and J gave up 2 bases; unmatched junction bases: 7. Germline V gene lookup returns CDR1 LNHDA and CDR2 SQIVND (reference sequence). The chain's CDR3 is CASSIDWGQEYTDTQYF. DNA for the CDR3: TGTGCCAGTAGTATAGACTGGGGACAGGAGTACACAGATACGCAGTATTTT.

The chain employs TRBV11-2 and TRBJ2-5; maybe TRBD1 (5 bases). The CDR3 sequence is 13 residues long. V lost 5 bases and J 1 base, leaving 8 bases between the germline ends. CDR1 and CDR2 from the germline V gene are SGHAT and FQNNGV. The CDR3 DNA reads TGTGCCAGCAGCCCACAGGCCCAAGAGACCCAGTACTTC. It yields the protein CASSPQAQETQYF.

The genes are TRBV9 and TRBJ1-6; D possibly corresponds to TRBD1 (5 bases). The CDR3 runs to 14 residues. The V end was cut by 3 bases, the J end by 3 bases, with 7 bases between. Germline assignment: CDR1 SGDLS and CDR2 YYNGEE. The CDR3 region has the DNA TGTGCCAGCAGCGATCAGGGCTATAATTCACCCCTCCACTTT. Translated: CASSDQGYNSPLHF. The full variable domain, in which reference TRBV9 and TRBJ1-6 provide the parts outside the CDR3, is DSGVTQTPKHLITATGQRVTLRCSPRSGDLSVYWYQQSLDQGLQFLIQYYNGEERAKGNILERFSAQQFPDLHSELNLSSLELGDSALYFCASSDQGYNSPLHFGNGTRLTVT.